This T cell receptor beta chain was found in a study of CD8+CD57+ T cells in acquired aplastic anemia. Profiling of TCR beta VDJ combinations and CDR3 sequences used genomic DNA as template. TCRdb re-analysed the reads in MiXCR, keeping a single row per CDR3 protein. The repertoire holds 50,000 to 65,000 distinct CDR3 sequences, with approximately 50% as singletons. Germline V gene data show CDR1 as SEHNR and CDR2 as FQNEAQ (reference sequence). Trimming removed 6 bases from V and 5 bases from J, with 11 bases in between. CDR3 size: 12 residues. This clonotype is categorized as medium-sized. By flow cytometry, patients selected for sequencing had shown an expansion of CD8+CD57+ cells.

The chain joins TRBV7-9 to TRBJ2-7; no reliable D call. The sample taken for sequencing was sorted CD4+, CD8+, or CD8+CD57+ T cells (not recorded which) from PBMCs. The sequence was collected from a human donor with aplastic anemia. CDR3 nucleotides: TGTGCCAGCAGGGGAATAAAGGACGAGCAGTACTTC. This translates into CASRGIKDEQYF.